The next 27 T cell receptor beta chains were all read from a single sample in a study of T cell responses to AZD1222 COVID-19 vaccine. TCRdb keeps only in-frame clones here, not all; method: immunoSEQ multiplex PCR. Here the sample spans roughly 97,000 clones, over 75% being singletons. The sample here was peripheral blood, taken on day 0 of AZD1222 vaccination. The receptors were sampled from an adult in good health.

The chain has TRBV2 and TRBJ1-2; weak D call: TRBD1 (5 bases). The CDR3 totals 11 residues. V lost 8 bases and J 7 bases, leaving 11 bases between the germline ends. The germline V gene has CDR1 SNHLY and CDR2 FYNNEI. This CDR3 is CASGGVPGYTF. The CDR3 coding sequence is TGTGCCAGCGGGGGGGTACCTGGCTACACCTTC.

This clone was detected once. The chain is built from TRBV19 and TRBJ1-2; 8 bases are a match to TRBD1. This CDR3 has 14 amino acids. Trimming at V came to 7 bases and at J to 4 bases, leaving 8 bases not matched to a gene. Per the germline V gene, CDR1 is LNHDA and CDR2 is SQIVND (reference sequence). CDR3 in DNA: TGTGCCAGTACGGACAGGGAGGGGTTCTATGGCTACACCTTC. It translates to CASTDREGFYGYTF.

The chain joins TRBV13 to TRBJ2-3, with 12 positions matching TRBD2. V dropped 2 bases and J dropped 2; count of bases not matched to a gene: 14. This CDR3 region has 20 residues. CDR1 PRHDT and CDR2 FYEKMQ come from the germline V gene (reference sequence). The CDR3 coding sequence is TGTGCCAGCAGCTTATTTTTAAGGCTAGCGGGGGGGCGGCACACAGATACGCAGTATTTT. It specifies CASSLFLRLAGGRHTDTQYF.

The chain links TRBV28 to TRBJ1-5; a possible D gene is TRBD1 (5 bases). The CDR3 consists of 15 residues. Germline CDR1 MDHEN, CDR2 SYDVKM. The ends were cut back, 7 bases at V and 3 bases at J, with 16 bases in the middle. CDR3: CASKGNWGSNQPQHF. For the CDR3, the DNA is TGTGCCAGCAAGGGGAATTGGGGTTCCAATCAGCCCCAGCATTTT.

The chain combines TRBV6-5 with TRBJ1-5; no clear D gene. This CDR3 region has 15 residues. Germline V gene lookup returns CDR1 MNHEY and CDR2 SVGAGI. V lost 8 bases to trimming and J lost 1 base, with 15 bases between them. The CDR3 DNA follows: TGTGCCAGCGGATGGGTCCTGGGGAGCAATCAGCCCCAGCATTTT. Protein: CASGWVLGSNQPQHF.

This chain connects TRBV19 to TRBJ2-2; TRBD2 matches 10 bases. The CDR3 sequence is 16 residues long. Trimming took 8 bases from V and 3 from J; bases not matched to a gene: 9. Germline CDR1 LNHDA, CDR2 SQIVND (reference sequence). The CDR3 DNA is TGTGCCAGTTCCACTAGCGGGAATTTGTACACCGGGGAGCTGTTTTTT. This codes for CASSTSGNLYTGELFF.

The rearrangement joins TRBV10-3 to TRBJ1-1; D uncertain. The CDR3 is 11 amino acids. The ends were cut back, 8 bases at V and 3 bases at J, with 7 bases in the middle. Germline V lookup: CDR1 ENHRY, CDR2 SYGVKD. The CDR3 loop is CAIRVHTEAFF. The CDR3 DNA reads TGTGCCATCCGGGTGCACACTGAAGCTTTCTTT.

V is TRBV5-6 and J is TRBJ1-6, with TRBD1 matching over 9 bases. The CDR3 loop spans 14 amino acids. Germline-derived CDR1 and CDR2 are SGHDT and YYEEEE. Trimming removed 2 bases from V and 9 bases from J; junction bases left unmatched: 3. The DNA of the CDR3 is TGTGCCAGCAGCTTAGGGACAGGGAGTTCACCCCTCCACTTT. Translating it yields CASSLGTGSSPLHF.

The DNA of the CDR3 is TGTGCCAGCAGCTTATCCGGAACCTGGGATACGCAGTATTTT. The encoded protein is CASSLSGTWDTQYF. V usage is TRBV7-9 and J usage is TRBJ2-3; D unclear. Between the trimmed V and J ends, which lost 2 bases and 6 bases, there was a span of 12 bases. The V gene's germline CDR1 is SEHNR and CDR2 FQNEAQ (reference sequence). This CDR3 is built from 14 residues.

The chain is built from TRBV12-3 or TRBV12-4 and TRBJ2-7; 12 bases agree with TRBD2. CDR3 length: 13 amino acids. With 8 bases clipped from V and 3 bases from J, the junction kept 2 bases outside the gene matches. Here the CDR3 DNA reads TGTGCCAGCCTAGCGGGAGGGAACTACGAGCAGTACTTC. This sequence encodes CASLAGGNYEQYF.

The rearrangement uses TRBV4-2 and TRBJ1-1; D unclear. The V gene lost 7 bases and the J gene lost 7 bases, with 19 bases spanning the gap. Germline V gene data show CDR1 as LGHNA and CDR2 as YNFKEQ. The CDR3 covers 14 residues. CDR3 region: CASTLKTDGLEAFF. The CDR3 coding sequence is TGTGCCAGCACCCTCAAAACCGACGGCCTTGAAGCTTTCTTT.

V usage is TRBV6-1 and J usage is TRBJ2-5; D is uncertain. The V gene's germline CDR1 is MNHNS and CDR2 SASEGT. The V end lost 5 bases, the J end lost 4 bases, and 8 bases lay between the germline ends. This CDR3 contains 12 residues. CDR3 amino acids: CASSPESETQYF. CDR3 in DNA: TGTGCCAGCAGTCCGGAATCAGAGACCCAGTACTTC.

The chain uses TRBV10-1 and TRBJ1-1; D call uncertain. The CDR3 runs 14 residues. CDR1 is WNHNN, CDR2 SYGVQD, per germline (reference sequence). With 3 bases removed from V and 5 bases from J, the gap between germline ends came to 13 bases. The CDR3 bases are TGCGCCAGCAGTGAAGGCGGCTTTGGGACTGAAGCTTTCTTT. Translation: CASSEGGFGTEAFF.

The chain employs TRBV7-2 and TRBJ2-3; D unresolved. The germline V gene encodes CDR1 SGHTA and CDR2 FQGNSA. V was trimmed by 2 bases and J by 0 bases, leaving 3 bases between them. CDR3 length: 13 amino acids. CDR3 region: CASSLSSTDTQYF. CDR3 nucleotide sequence: TGTGCCAGCAGCTTAAGTAGCACAGATACGCAGTATTTT.

The V and J genes are TRBV5-1 and TRBJ1-2; no reliable D call. Trimming left V 0 bases short and J 3 bases short, with 9 bases between. The CDR3 loop spans 14 amino acids. From germline, CDR1 is SGHRS and CDR2 YFSETQ. The CDR3 region has the DNA TGCGCCAGCAGCTTGGCCCCCGGGGACTATGGCTACACCTTC. The encoded protein is CASSLAPGDYGYTF.

The chain employs TRBV5-1 and TRBJ1-3; the D is unclear. CDR1 SGHRS and CDR2 YFSETQ come from the germline V gene. V was cut by 0 bases and J by 4 bases, with 11 bases left in between. The CDR3 has 15 amino acids. As DNA, the CDR3 is TGCGCCAGCAGCTTGGATTACACCCCCGGAAACACCATATATTTT. It is translated as CASSLDYTPGNTIYF.

This clone was picked up a small number of times. The chain employs TRBV4-1 and TRBJ2-1, with 11 bases fitting TRBD2. This CDR3 has 17 residues. The trim removed 0 bases at V and 6 bases at J, leaving 7 bases unmatched. Germline loops: CDR1 MGHRA, CDR2 YSYEKL. CDR3 region: CASSQDRASGGSNEQFF. Here the CDR3 DNA reads TGCGCCAGCAGCCAAGATCGGGCTAGCGGGGGGTCCAATGAGCAGTTCTTC.

This clone was observed a single time. The chain's CDR3 is CASSARQSYEQYF. In nucleotides, the CDR3 is TGTGCCAGCAGCGCTAGACAGTCCTACGAGCAGTACTTC. The chain links TRBV7-2 to TRBJ2-7, with TRBD1 as a possible D gene (5 bases). There are 13 residues in the CDR3. V gave up 5 bases and J gave up 1 base, with 9 bases separating them. Germline CDR1 reads SGHTA; CDR2 reads FQGNSA.

The chain uses TRBV7-9 and TRBJ1-2; D remains unclear. Trimming took 5 bases from V and 3 from J, leaving 4 bases between them. The CDR3 totals 11 residues. Germline loops: CDR1 SEHNR, CDR2 FQNEAQ (reference sequence). In DNA form, the CDR3 reads TGTGCCAGCAGCCGGGACTATGGCTACACCTTC. The encoded protein is CASSRDYGYTF.

The chain carries TRBV6-2 or TRBV6-3 and TRBJ1-5; TRBD1 matches at 8 bases. CDR3 length: 18 amino acids. From germline, CDR1 is MNHEY and CDR2 SVGEGT. J gave up 6 bases and V 7 bases, and 20 bases lay outside the gene matches. The CDR3 DNA sequence: TGTGCCAGCACCCCCGGACAGGGTAAAGGCCTAAGCGGTCAGCCCCAGCATTTT. Translation gives CASTPGQGKGLSGQPQHF.

The chain is built from TRBV24-1 and TRBJ2-2; 7 bases map to TRBD2. The germline V gene has CDR1 KGHDR and CDR2 SFDVKD. The CDR3 sequence is 14 residues long. After removal of 1 base from V and 5 bases from J, the junction contained 0 bases not matched to a gene. The CDR3, as DNA: TGTGCCACCAGTGATTTTAGCGGGACCGGGGAGCTGTTTTTT. This translates into CATSDFSGTGELFF.

This chain connects TRBV5-1 to TRBJ1-2, with 10 bases fitting TRBD1. The V gene's germline CDR1 is SGHRS and CDR2 YFSETQ. CDR3 length: 17 amino acids. With V trimmed by 3 bases and J by 4 bases, 12 bases remained unmatched. CDR3 sequence reads: CASSYRQGARQSYGYTF. The CDR3 DNA reads TGCGCCAGCAGCTACCGACAGGGGGCGAGGCAATCCTATGGCTACACCTTC.

This sequence joins TRBV21-1 and TRBJ2-7; the table's D call, TRBD1, has no DNA check behind it. TRBV21-1 is classified as a pseudogene. The CDR3 length is 15 residues. CDR3 in amino acids: CASSKEFARVYEQYF. The CDR3 bases are TGTGCCAGCAGCAAAGAGTTTGCCAGGGTTTACGAGCAGTACTTC.

The rearrangement joins TRBV28 to TRBJ1-4, with 12 bases aligning to TRBD1. V shed 6 bases and J 8 bases; nucleotides not matched to a gene: 4. Germline assignment: CDR1 MDHEN and CDR2 SYDVKM. The CDR3 spans 14 residues. CDR3 region: CASRGQGAGEKLFF. The CDR3 nucleotides are TGTGCCAGCAGGGGACAGGGGGCGGGGGAAAAACTGTTTTTT.

The rearrangement joins TRBV7-8 to TRBJ1-1, with 9 bases that match TRBD1. CDR1 and CDR2 (germline): SGHVS, FQNEAQ. The V gene end was trimmed by 5 bases and the J gene end by 4 bases; junction bases not matched to a gene: 5. The CDR3 spans 14 residues. CDR3 DNA: TGTGCCAGCAGCGAGGGACAGGGCTTCACTGAAGCTTTCTTT. This encodes CASSEGQGFTEAFF. The full variable domain, completed using reference TRBV7-8 and TRBJ1-1, is GAGVSQSPRYKVAKRGQDVALRCDPISGHVSLFWYQQALGQGPEFLTYFQNEAQLDKSGLPSDRFFAERPEGSVSTLKIQRTQQEDSAVYLCASSEGQGFTEAFFGQGTRLTVV.

This rearrangement joins TRBV11-3 to TRBJ1-2, with D maybe TRBD1 (5 bases). The germline V gene has CDR1 SGHNT and CDR2 YENEEA. Trimming shortened V by 2 bases and J by 6 bases, and 10 bases separated the two germline ends. The CDR3 has 13 amino acids. The CDR3 here is CASSLSGGNGYTF. The CDR3 nucleotides read TGTGCCAGCAGCTTAAGCGGGGGGAATGGCTACACCTTC.

This rearrangement joins TRBV7-9 to TRBJ1-1, with D unresolved. Germline V CDR1 and CDR2: SEHNR, FQNEAQ (reference sequence). V lost 5 bases, J lost 4 bases, and 14 bases lay in between. The CDR3 length is 14 residues. The CDR3 here is CASSGGLGSTEAFF. CDR3 nucleotide sequence: TGTGCCAGCAGCGGAGGTTTGGGAAGCACTGAAGCTTTCTTT.